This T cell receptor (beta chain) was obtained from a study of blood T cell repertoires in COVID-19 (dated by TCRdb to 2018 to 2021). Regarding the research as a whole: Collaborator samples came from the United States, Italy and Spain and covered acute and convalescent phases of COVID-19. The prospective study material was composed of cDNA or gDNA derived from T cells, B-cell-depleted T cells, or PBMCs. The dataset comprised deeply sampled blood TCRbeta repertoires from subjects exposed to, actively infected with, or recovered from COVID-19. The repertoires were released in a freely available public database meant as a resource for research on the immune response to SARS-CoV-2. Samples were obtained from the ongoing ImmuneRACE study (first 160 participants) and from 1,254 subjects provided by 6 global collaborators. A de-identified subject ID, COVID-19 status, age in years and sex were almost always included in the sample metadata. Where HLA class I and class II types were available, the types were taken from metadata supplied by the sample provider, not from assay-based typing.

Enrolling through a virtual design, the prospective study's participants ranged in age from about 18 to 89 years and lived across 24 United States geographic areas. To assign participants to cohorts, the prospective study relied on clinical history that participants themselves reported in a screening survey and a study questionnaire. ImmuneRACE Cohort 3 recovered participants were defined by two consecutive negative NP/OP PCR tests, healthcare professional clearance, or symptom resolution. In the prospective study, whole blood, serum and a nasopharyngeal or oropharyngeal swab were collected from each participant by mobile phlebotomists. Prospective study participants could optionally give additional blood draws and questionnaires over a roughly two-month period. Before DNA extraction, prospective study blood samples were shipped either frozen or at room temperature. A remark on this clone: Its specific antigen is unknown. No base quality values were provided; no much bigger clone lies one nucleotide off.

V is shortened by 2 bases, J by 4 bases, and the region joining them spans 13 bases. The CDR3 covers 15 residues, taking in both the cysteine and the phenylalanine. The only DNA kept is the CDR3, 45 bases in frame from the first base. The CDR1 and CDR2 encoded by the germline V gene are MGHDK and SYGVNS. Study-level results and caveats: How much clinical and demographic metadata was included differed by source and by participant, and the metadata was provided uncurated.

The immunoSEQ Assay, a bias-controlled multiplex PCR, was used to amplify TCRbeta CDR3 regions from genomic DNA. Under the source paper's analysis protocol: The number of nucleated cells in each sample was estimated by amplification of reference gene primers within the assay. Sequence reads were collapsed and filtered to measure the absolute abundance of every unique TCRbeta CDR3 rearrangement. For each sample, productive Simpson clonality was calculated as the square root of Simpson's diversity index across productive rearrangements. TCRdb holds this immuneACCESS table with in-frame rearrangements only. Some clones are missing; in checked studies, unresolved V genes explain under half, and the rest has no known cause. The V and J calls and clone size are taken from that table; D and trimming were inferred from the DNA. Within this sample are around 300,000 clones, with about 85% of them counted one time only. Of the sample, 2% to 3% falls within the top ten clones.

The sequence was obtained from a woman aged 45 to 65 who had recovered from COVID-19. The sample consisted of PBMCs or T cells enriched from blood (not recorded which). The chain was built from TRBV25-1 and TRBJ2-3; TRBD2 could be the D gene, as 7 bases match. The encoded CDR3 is CASSEEGGVPDTQYF. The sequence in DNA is TGTGCCAGCAGTGAAGAGGGGGGGGTCCCAGATACGCAGTATTTT.